A selection of T cell receptor beta chains follows, all from one sample in a study of blood T cells in healthy people across ages. TCRdb reprocessed the 5' RACE reads via MiXCR and lists one record per CDR3 protein. The sample yields about 1.8 million distinct CDR3 sequences, about 50% seen once. Source material: blood. The receptors shown here come from a middle-aged woman in good health. Each CDR3 is given with its conserved first and last residue. D genes are given only for firm matches. Expanded clones get a size class; other rows say once, few or many, or leave the size out.

j_call v_call clone_size d_call cdr3_aa cdr3_nt
TRBJ1-6 TRBV15 once TRBD1 CATSRDAGQGYSPLHF TGTGCCACCAGCAGAGATGCGGGACAGGGGTATTCACCCCTCCACTTT
TRBJ1-2 TRBV2 - TRBD1 CASSPRAAQGASGYTF TGTGCCAGCAGTCCTAGGGCTGCACAGGGGGCCTCTGGCTACACCTTC
TRBJ2-5 TRBV5-1 - TRBD2 CASSLVGAGRETQYF TGCGCCAGCAGCTTGGTAGGAGCGGGGCGAGAGACCCAGTACTTC
TRBJ2-7 TRBV11-2 - TRBD1 CASSPGTGMTRDSYEQYF TGTGCCAGCAGCCCCGGGACAGGGATGACTCGAGACTCCTACGAGCAGTACTTC
TRBJ2-7 TRBV11-2 - - CASSLGASKQYF TGTGCCAGCAGCTTAGGGGCAAGCAAGCAGTACTTC
TRBJ2-3 TRBV3-1 - - CASSHRTSYNFPPDTQYF TGTGCCAGCAGCCACAGAACTTCTTATAACTTCCCCCCAGATACGCAGTATTTT
TRBJ1-2 TRBV7-3 - - CASSNHGTPNYGYTF TGTGCCAGCAGCAATCACGGGACACCCAACTATGGCTACACCTTC
TRBJ1-2 TRBV10-3 - TRBD1 CAISDSPGQGGYGYTF TGTGCCATCAGTGATAGTCCCGGACAGGGAGGATATGGCTACACCTTC
TRBJ2-6 TRBV6-1 - - CAIKQGPGANVLTF TGTGCCATCAAACAGGGTCCTGGGGCCAACGTCCTGACTTTC
TRBJ2-1 TRBV7-9 - TRBD2 CASSLSRTSGGSYNEQFF TGTGCCAGCAGCTTAAGCCGGACTAGCGGGGGTTCCTACAATGAGCAGTTCTTC
TRBJ1-5 TRBV6-5 few - CASSYSWAGNSNQPQHF TGTGCCAGCAGTTACTCCTGGGCAGGCAATAGCAATCAGCCCCAGCATTTT
TRBJ1-2 TRBV6-2/TRBV6-3 once - CASSYSMRAPARYDGYTF TGTGCCAGCAGTTACTCGATGCGTGCGCCCGCGAGGTATGATGGCTACACCTTC
TRBJ2-1 TRBV5-6 - TRBD2 CASSTGGGAKDEQFF TGTGCCAGCAGCACAGGCGGGGGGGCCAAGGATGAGCAGTTCTTC
TRBJ2-2 TRBV7-2 - - CASSPLWSGSGELFF TGTGCCAGCAGCCCCCTTTGGTCAGGCAGCGGGGAGCTGTTTTTT
TRBJ2-5 TRBV20-1 many - CSASSLYQETQYF TGCAGTGCTAGTAGCTTGTACCAAGAGACCCAGTACTTC
TRBJ1-5 TRBV3-1 - - CASSRGSQGTQPQHF TGTGCCAGCAGCCGGGGATCACAGGGAACTCAGCCCCAGCATTTT
TRBJ2-1 TRBV7-2 - - CASSSLSAGEQFF TGTGCCAGCAGCTCCCTTTCGGCCGGGGAGCAGTTCTTC
TRBJ1-1 TRBV2 - - CASSEDRGRGTEAFF TGTGCCAGCAGTGAAGATCGGGGACGGGGCACTGAAGCTTTCTTT
TRBJ2-3 TRBV11-2 few TRBD1 CASSLVQGRPDTQYF TGTGCCAGCAGCTTAGTACAGGGGCGTCCAGATACGCAGTATTTT
TRBJ1-2 TRBV6-1 - - CASSEGSGWGYGYTF TGTGCCAGCAGTGAAGGGTCGGGCTGGGGTTATGGCTACACCTTC
TRBJ1-5 TRBV18 - - CASSPSVKGEPQHF TGTGCCAGCTCACCCTCGGTGAAAGGGGAGCCCCAGCATTTT
TRBJ2-7 TRBV15 few - CATSDTGFHEQYF TGTGCCACCAGCGATACAGGGTTCCACGAGCAGTACTTC
TRBJ2-7 TRBV5-1 - - CASSLEGDRTYEQYF TGCGCCAGCAGCTTGGAAGGGGACCGAACCTACGAGCAGTACTTC
TRBJ2-4 TRBV6-1 few - CASSGGGLAKENIQYF TGTGCCAGCAGTGGAGGGGGGTTAGCCAAGGAAAACATTCAGTACTTC
TRBJ2-3 TRBV7-2 - - CASSLGAGNLGTQYF TGTGCCAGCAGCCTCGGGGCTGGGAACCTGGGTACGCAGTATTTT
TRBJ2-6 TRBV5-6 - - CASSLRGSHPGANVLTF TGTGCCAGCAGCTTGAGAGGGAGCCATCCCGGGGCCAACGTCCTGACTTTC
TRBJ1-2 TRBV20-1 - TRBD1 CSARGSRTGSWYGYTF TGCAGTGCTAGAGGGTCCCGGACAGGGTCTTGGTATGGCTACACCTTC
TRBJ2-5 TRBV7-3 - - CASSFPNRVGQLETQYF TGTGCCAGCAGCTTCCCCAACAGGGTGGGCCAGTTGGAGACCCAGTACTTC
TRBJ2-3 TRBV20-1 few TRBD2 CSARDGTSGRATQYF TGCAGTGCTAGGGACGGGACTAGCGGCCGGGCTACGCAGTATTTT
TRBJ2-5 TRBV6-2/TRBV6-3 many - CASRHAGTKTETQYF TGTGCCAGCAGGCACGCAGGAACGAAAACAGAGACCCAGTACTTC
TRBJ2-7 TRBV4-3 - - CASSRDSSPVETQYF TGCGCCAGCAGCCGCGACAGCTCCCCGGTCGAGACCCAGTACTTT
TRBJ1-5 TRBV11-1 - - CASSSGRSGQPQHF TGTGCCAGCAGCTCGGGAAGATCCGGTCAGCCCCAGCATTTT
TRBJ2-5 TRBV20-1 - TRBD2 CSASDGAGEETQYF TGCAGTGCTAGTGATGGAGCGGGGGAGGAGACCCAGTACTTC